This TCR beta chain came from a study of glioma-infiltrating T cells (dated by TCRdb to the mid-2010s). Regarding the study in general: Sequencing of TCR alpha- and beta-chain repertoires was performed on glioma tissue, on non-neoplastic brain tissue, and on matched peripheral blood mononuclear cells. Three low-grade glioma patients, roughly eight primary glioblastoma patients, and three non-glioma patients who contributed non-neoplastic brain tissue made up the paired cohort. Each tissue-infiltrating repertoire was compared with the same patient's peripheral blood repertoire to measure divergence between tissue and blood T-cell populations. Summary of the overall study and its limitations: Very few CDR3 sequences were shared between tissue and blood, attributed to high CDR3 diversity and limited sampling. VJ-independent divergence between tissue and blood was below expectation in non-neoplastic patients but above expectation in all gliomas, especially low-grade gliomas. The group comparisons were based on small numbers of patients: three non-neoplastic, three low-grade glioma and eight glioblastoma patients.

V is pruned by 6 bases and J by 8 bases, leaving 11 bases of the junction without a gene match. Spanning cysteine to phenylalanine, the CDR3 consists of 13 amino acids. Of all the DNA, just the CDR3 is kept, 39 bases in frame from base 1. Based on the germline V gene, the CDR1 and CDR2 sequences are SQVTM and ANQGSEA. The iRepertoire nested amplicon-rescue multiplex PCR (arm-PCR) platform was used to amplify TCR alpha and beta CDR3 regions from RNA. The input for one-step reverse transcription and amplification was about 100-450 ng of either tissue mRNA or PBMC total RNA. Following bead purification, Illumina adapters were added by a secondary multiplex PCR, and libraries between 200 and 400 bp were gel-purified. Libraries carried internal 6-nucleotide barcodes used for demultiplexing. The libraries were sequenced on an Illumina MiSeq using 2x220 or 2x250 nucleotide paired-end reads. The authors processed their data as follows. Paired reads were merged with FLASH 1.2.11 and aligned to the GRCh37 human genome with BWA-MEM before extracting TRA and TRB reads. V and J assignment used an IMGT-derived reference of cassette sequences and CDR3 motifs that included pseudogenes. Reads were translated in three frames, and productive CDR3s were defined by a C…FGXG motif without stop codons. Clonotypes were defined as unique combinations of V-J cassette pair and CDR3 amino acid sequence. Filtering of reads was based on Hamming distance, with the threshold set by the sequence error rate of each sample in mapped regions. TCRdb's own reprocessing of the public reads used fastp at Q25 and MiXCR and kept productive beta chains. Rows are unified per CDR3 protein, each entry keeping the most common DNA and genes. TCRdb's processing, not the authors' own work, is the source of the V and J calls. In this sample the table shows 100,000 to 150,000 distinct CDR3 sequences, roughly 24% of which occur a single time. The ten most abundant clones make up around 15% of the sample.

This clonotype has a count of ten or more. Its antigen is still unknown. No clone much larger than this one lies a single base away; base qualities are absent. The sequenced sample consisted of glioma tissue, nonneoplastic brain tissue, or PBMCs (not recorded which). The sequence was collected from a human donor with low-grade glioma or glioblastoma, undergoing nonglioma brain surgery, or in good health (not recorded which). Recombination connected TRBV29-1 to TRBJ1-1; 8 bases in the middle match TRBD1. The CDR3 corresponds to CSVTGTGISEAFF. The DNA sequence reads TGCAGCGTAACCGGGACAGGTATCTCAGAAGCTTTCTTT.